Listed below are T cell receptor beta chains from one sample, sequenced in a study of Ad26.COV2.S vaccination and SARS-CoV-2 variants. This table comes from immunoSEQ multiplex PCR, and its TCRdb copy is limited to in-frame clones, with some not included. The sample comprises 350,000 to 450,000 clones, 89% of which are singletons, and about 1.9% rests with the top ten. Here the sequenced sample was peripheral blood, taken in a trial of Ad26.COV2.S vaccine versus placebo. These receptors originate from a person aged 18-60 years who received the Ad26.COV2.S COVID-19 vaccine or a placebo. Each CDR3 is given with its conserved first and last residue. The order of the fields is D gene, J gene, V gene, clone size, CDR3 DNA, CDR3 protein. A D gene is named only where the DNA matches it firmly. A clone size is listed for some rows: how often the clone was seen (once, few, many), or a class if it is expanded.

D gene: TRBD2; J gene: TRBJ2-5; V gene: TRBV27; clone size: -; CDR3 DNA: TGTGCCAGCAGTGGGACTAGCGGGAGGGGAGAGACCCAGTACTTC; CDR3 protein: CASSGTSGRGETQYF
D gene: -; J gene: TRBJ2-7; V gene: TRBV28; clone size: -; CDR3 DNA: TGTGCCAGCAGTTTTAATGGACCGCTCTACGAGCAGTACTTC; CDR3 protein: CASSFNGPLYEQYF
D gene: -; J gene: TRBJ1-4; V gene: TRBV9; clone size: -; CDR3 DNA: TGTGCCAGCAGCCCAACACAGGGCCCCGCAACTAATGAAAAACTGTTTTTT; CDR3 protein: CASSPTQGPATNEKLFF
D gene: -; J gene: TRBJ2-5; V gene: TRBV5-4; clone size: -; CDR3 DNA: TGTGCCAGCAGCTCCGGGGCCGCAGAGACCCAGTACTTC; CDR3 protein: CASSSGAAETQYF
D gene: TRBD2; J gene: TRBJ2-6; V gene: TRBV19; clone size: once; CDR3 DNA: TGTGCCAGTAGTACGAGACTAGCGGGAGGGTCTGGGGCCAACGTCCTGACTTTC; CDR3 protein: CASSTRLAGGSGANVLTF
D gene: -; J gene: TRBJ1-5; V gene: TRBV28; clone size: -; CDR3 DNA: TGTGCCAGCAGTTCCACAGAGAATAGCAATCAGCCCCAGCATTTT; CDR3 protein: CASSSTENSNQPQHF
D gene: -; J gene: TRBJ2-7; V gene: TRBV5-5; clone size: few; CDR3 DNA: TGTGCCAGCACCAGAAGGGGTTCCAGCTCCTACGAGCAGTACTTC; CDR3 protein: CASTRRGSSSYEQYF
D gene: TRBD1; J gene: TRBJ1-2; V gene: TRBV5-5; clone size: -; CDR3 DNA: TGTGCCAGCAGCAACCTCTACGGGACAGGAGATAACTATGGCTACACCTTC; CDR3 protein: CASSNLYGTGDNYGYTF
D gene: TRBD2; J gene: TRBJ2-3; V gene: TRBV27; clone size: -; CDR3 DNA: TGTGCCAGCAGTCTCTTAGCGGGAGGGACCACAGATACGCAGTATTTT; CDR3 protein: CASSLLAGGTTDTQYF
D gene: TRBD1; J gene: TRBJ2-7; V gene: TRBV7-7; clone size: -; CDR3 DNA: TGTGCTAGCAGCCTCGACAGGGAGAACGAGCAGTACTTC; CDR3 protein: CASSLDRENEQYF
D gene: TRBD2; J gene: TRBJ2-1; V gene: TRBV29-1; clone size: -; CDR3 DNA: TGCAGCGTTGAAACTAGCGGGAGCTCCTACAATGAGCAGTTCTTC; CDR3 protein: CSVETSGSSYNEQFF
D gene: TRBD2; J gene: TRBJ2-1; V gene: TRBV19; clone size: -; CDR3 DNA: TGTGCCAGTAGTTCTAAGGGACTACCGAGCGACTCCTACAATGAGCAGTTCTTC; CDR3 protein: CASSSKGLPSDSYNEQFF
D gene: -; J gene: TRBJ1-1; V gene: TRBV28; clone size: -; CDR3 DNA: TGTGCCAGTACGCATAAGGGGGGCTGGACTGAAGCTTTCTTT; CDR3 protein: CASTHKGGWTEAFF
D gene: -; J gene: TRBJ2-1; V gene: TRBV4-1; clone size: once; CDR3 DNA: TGCGCCAGCAGCCAAGGGGCGGGGACCTACAATGAGCAGTTCTTC; CDR3 protein: CASSQGAGTYNEQFF
D gene: TRBD2; J gene: TRBJ2-5; V gene: TRBV11-3; clone size: -; CDR3 DNA: TGTGCCAGCAGCTTAAGCTGGCAGGTTAGCGGGAGAGGGGGTGAGACCCAGTACTTC; CDR3 protein: CASSLSWQVSGRGGETQYF
D gene: -; J gene: TRBJ2-7; V gene: TRBV10-1; clone size: -; CDR3 DNA: TGCGCCAGCAGTGAGTCACCCGGGTACGAGCAGTACTTC; CDR3 protein: CASSESPGYEQYF
D gene: -; J gene: TRBJ2-1; V gene: TRBV5-6; clone size: few; CDR3 DNA: TGTGCCAGCAGCTTGGAGGGAGGCCTCAATGAGCAGTTCTTC; CDR3 protein: CASSLEGGLNEQFF
D gene: TRBD1; J gene: TRBJ2-7; V gene: TRBV28; clone size: -; CDR3 DNA: TGTGCCAGCAGCCTAAGAACGACAGGGCCGGCCGAGCAGTACTTC; CDR3 protein: CASSLRTTGPAEQYF
D gene: -; J gene: TRBJ2-1; V gene: TRBV30; clone size: once; CDR3 DNA: TGTGCCTGGAGTCGGTCCGGGAGTAGGTACAATGAGCAGTTCTTC; CDR3 protein: CAWSRSGSRYNEQFF
D gene: -; J gene: TRBJ1-2; V gene: TRBV18; clone size: many; CDR3 DNA: TGTGCCAGCTCACCACGAAACAGGGCGGACTATGGCTACACCTTC; CDR3 protein: CASSPRNRADYGYTF
D gene: TRBD1; J gene: TRBJ1-2; V gene: TRBV10-3; clone size: -; CDR3 DNA: TGTGCCACTCAGACCAACAGGGGGAGGATGGACTATGGCTACACCTTC; CDR3 protein: CATQTNRGRMDYGYTF
D gene: TRBD1; J gene: TRBJ1-1; V gene: TRBV5-1; clone size: -; CDR3 DNA: TGCGCCAGCAGTCTTACAGGGGGCGTGTACACTGAAGCTTTCTTT; CDR3 protein: CASSLTGGVYTEAFF
D gene: TRBD1; J gene: TRBJ2-7; V gene: TRBV4-1; clone size: -; CDR3 DNA: TGCGCCAGCAGCCGGGACAGGGGCTACGAGCAGTACTTC; CDR3 protein: CASSRDRGYEQYF
D gene: TRBD1; J gene: TRBJ1-4; V gene: TRBV5-1; clone size: -; CDR3 DNA: TGCGCCAGCAGCCACAGGGGGGAAATCGCAACTAATGAAAAACTGTTTTTT; CDR3 protein: CASSHRGEIATNEKLFF
D gene: -; J gene: TRBJ2-1; V gene: TRBV7-9; clone size: few; CDR3 DNA: TGTGCCAGCAGCTTAGAGGCGAACAATGAGCAGTTCTTC; CDR3 protein: CASSLEANNEQFF
D gene: -; J gene: TRBJ1-4; V gene: TRBV7-2; clone size: -; CDR3 DNA: TGTGCCAGCAGCCCAAGGGGCCGATTCCCAACTAATGAAAAACTGTTTTTT; CDR3 protein: CASSPRGRFPTNEKLFF
D gene: TRBD2; J gene: TRBJ2-3; V gene: TRBV15; clone size: -; CDR3 DNA: TGTGCCACCAGCAGAGCCCCGACGGGAGGGAAGACAGATACGCAGTATTTT; CDR3 protein: CATSRAPTGGKTDTQYF
D gene: -; J gene: TRBJ1-5; V gene: TRBV12-3/TRBV12-4; clone size: -; CDR3 DNA: TGTGCCAGCAGTTTTAGCAATCAGCCCCAGCATTTT; CDR3 protein: CASSFSNQPQHF
D gene: -; J gene: TRBJ2-1; V gene: TRBV2; clone size: -; CDR3 DNA: TGTGCCAGCAGTGAGTTTAGGTTGGAAATGGAGCAGTTCTTC; CDR3 protein: CASSEFRLEMEQFF
D gene: TRBD1; J gene: TRBJ2-5; V gene: TRBV6-5; clone size: -; CDR3 DNA: TGTGCCAGCGGGGGACAGGGCGGAGAGACCCAGTACTTC; CDR3 protein: CASGGQGGETQYF
D gene: TRBD1; J gene: TRBJ1-1; V gene: TRBV28; clone size: -; CDR3 DNA: TGTGCCAGCAGTTCGCCCAGGGGGGCCATGTTGAACACTGAAGCTTTCTTT; CDR3 protein: CASSSPRGAMLNTEAFF
D gene: TRBD2; J gene: TRBJ2-7; V gene: TRBV7-2; clone size: once; CDR3 DNA: TGTGCCAGCAGTCGCACTAGCGGGAGTTCCTACGAGCAGTACTTC; CDR3 protein: CASSRTSGSSYEQYF
D gene: -; J gene: TRBJ1-2; V gene: TRBV7-9; clone size: -; CDR3 DNA: TGTGCCAGCAGCCTCGGGACCTACTATGGCTACACCTTC; CDR3 protein: CASSLGTYYGYTF
D gene: -; J gene: TRBJ2-3; V gene: TRBV9; clone size: -; CDR3 DNA: TGTGCCAGCAGCTTACGAACTGCGACAGATACGCAGTATTTT; CDR3 protein: CASSLRTATDTQYF
D gene: -; J gene: TRBJ2-1; V gene: TRBV5-3; clone size: few; CDR3 DNA: TGTGCCAGAAGCTTTTACGATTGTTATGAACCGGGGGGCCGTATTGAGCAGTTCTTC; CDR3 protein: CARSFYDCYEPGGRIEQFF
D gene: TRBD2; J gene: TRBJ2-7; V gene: TRBV7-9; clone size: -; CDR3 DNA: TGTGCCAGCAGTCGCACAGCGGGAGGGACGTACGAGCAGTACTTC; CDR3 protein: CASSRTAGGTYEQYF
D gene: TRBD2; J gene: TRBJ2-7; V gene: TRBV19; clone size: -; CDR3 DNA: TGTGCCAGTAGGCCAGCGGGATATGGGAACGAGCAGTACTTC; CDR3 protein: CASRPAGYGNEQYF
D gene: -; J gene: TRBJ2-2; V gene: TRBV7-9; clone size: few; CDR3 DNA: TGTGCCAGCAGCTTAGCGGGAGTGGCCACCGGGGAGCTGTTTTTT; CDR3 protein: CASSLAGVATGELFF
D gene: TRBD1; J gene: TRBJ1-2; V gene: TRBV6-1; clone size: -; CDR3 DNA: TGTGCCAGCAGTGAATTTGGAGGCAGGGGGCGCGACTATGGCTACACCTTC; CDR3 protein: CASSEFGGRGRDYGYTF
D gene: -; J gene: TRBJ2-7; V gene: TRBV27; clone size: -; CDR3 DNA: TGTGCCAGCAGTTCCGACAACTACGAGCAGTACTTC; CDR3 protein: CASSSDNYEQYF
D gene: -; J gene: TRBJ1-5; V gene: TRBV6-5; clone size: -; CDR3 DNA: TGTGCCAGCAGTTACGGGACCCCCGGTCAGCCCCAGCATTTT; CDR3 protein: CASSYGTPGQPQHF
D gene: -; J gene: TRBJ2-4; V gene: TRBV18; clone size: once; CDR3 DNA: TGTGCCAGCTCATCAGAGGGACAAAACATTCAGTACTTC; CDR3 protein: CASSSEGQNIQYF
D gene: -; J gene: TRBJ2-5; V gene: TRBV28; clone size: -; CDR3 DNA: TGTGCCAGCGGAGTGGAGGGGCAGACCCAGTACTTC; CDR3 protein: CASGVEGQTQYF
D gene: TRBD2; J gene: TRBJ2-2; V gene: TRBV4-1; clone size: -; CDR3 DNA: TGCGCCAGCAGCCAAGACCCGGGACTAGCGTTTCACGGCGGGGAGCTGTTTTTT; CDR3 protein: CASSQDPGLAFHGGELFF
D gene: -; J gene: TRBJ1-4; V gene: TRBV3-1/TRBV3-2; clone size: -; CDR3 DNA: TGTGCCAGCAGCCAGGGGTCTAATGAAAAACTGTTTTTT; CDR3 protein: CASSQGSNEKLFF
D gene: TRBD1; J gene: TRBJ1-4; V gene: TRBV5-8; clone size: once; CDR3 DNA: TGTGCCAGCAGCTTGGTGACAGGGGTTGAAAAACTGTTTTTT; CDR3 protein: CASSLVTGVEKLFF
D gene: TRBD2; J gene: TRBJ2-7; V gene: TRBV18; clone size: -; CDR3 DNA: TGTGCCAGCTCACCACCGGAAGCGGGAGAGTACGAGCAGTACTTC; CDR3 protein: CASSPPEAGEYEQYF
D gene: TRBD1; J gene: TRBJ1-2; V gene: TRBV7-2; clone size: -; CDR3 DNA: TGTGCCAGCAGCTTAGCGACAGGGGGGCTTAACTATGGCTACACCTTC; CDR3 protein: CASSLATGGLNYGYTF
D gene: -; J gene: TRBJ1-1; V gene: TRBV25-1; clone size: -; CDR3 DNA: TGTGCCAGCAGTGAATGGGGGGTCGCTGAAGCTTTCTTT; CDR3 protein: CASSEWGVAEAFF
D gene: TRBD2; J gene: TRBJ2-3; V gene: TRBV27; clone size: -; CDR3 DNA: TGTGCCAGCAGTTCCCGGGAGGGGGGGACCACAGATACGCAGTATTTT; CDR3 protein: CASSSREGGTTDTQYF
D gene: TRBD1; J gene: TRBJ2-5; V gene: TRBV4-1; clone size: -; CDR3 DNA: TGCGCCAGCAGCCGCTACAGGGGCCAAGAGACCCAGTACTTC; CDR3 protein: CASSRYRGQETQYF
D gene: -; J gene: TRBJ1-1; V gene: TRBV6-5; clone size: -; CDR3 DNA: TGTGCCAGCAGTTACGCGCAGGGGACTGAAGCTTTCTTT; CDR3 protein: CASSYAQGTEAFF
D gene: -; J gene: TRBJ2-7; V gene: TRBV6-1; clone size: -; CDR3 DNA: TGTGCCAGCAGTGAAGCGCACGGGACTGGAAGCTCCTACGAGCAGTACTTC; CDR3 protein: CASSEAHGTGSSYEQYF
D gene: -; J gene: TRBJ2-4; V gene: TRBV7-8; clone size: once; CDR3 DNA: TGTGCCAGCAGCTTAGTAACAGAGTCCCAAGGCATTCAGTACTTC; CDR3 protein: CASSLVTESQGIQYF
D gene: -; J gene: TRBJ2-1; V gene: TRBV14; clone size: -; CDR3 DNA: TGTGCCAGCAGCTTCTACAATGAGCAGTTCTTC; CDR3 protein: CASSFYNEQFF